This T cell receptor beta chain was recorded in a study of shared clonotypes between healthy human individuals. Study-wide points: Unshared clonotypes carried lower generation probabilities than those common to all four donors. Clonotypes that were shared across a handful of donors made up around 5% of naive CD4 clonotypes. Estimated richness was generally greater in naive than memory subsets.

The CDR3 covers 15 residues. Germline V gives CDR1 SGHVS, CDR2 FQNEAQ. The trim removed 3 bases at V and 4 bases at J, leaving 3 bases unmatched. Concerning this clone itself: Its antigen is not identified.

About 30,000 T cell genomes (about 210 ng DNA) went into each sorted-subset replicate. The method was immunoSEQ multiplex PCR; TCRdb's version includes in-frame clones alone and lacks a portion of them. The sample holds nearly 2 million clones, roughly 95% seen once. The naive CD8 fraction comprised CD45RO-negative cells positively selected for CCR7 and excluded terminally differentiated effector memory CD45RA+ cells. The clonotype comes from a young man in good health. Sequences were obtained from naive CD8+ T cells sorted from blood. This sequence joins TRBV7-8 and TRBJ2-3; 11 bases align to TRBD1. The CDR3 protein is CASSLGQGVSDTQYF. As DNA, the CDR3 is TGTGCCAGCAGCTTGGGACAGGGGGTATCAGATACGCAGTATTTT.